The 10 T cell receptor beta chains reported below all come from one sample, sequenced in a study of blood T cell repertoires in COVID-19 (dated by TCRdb to between 2020 and 2021). Library creation used the immunoSEQ multiplex PCR assay. TCRdb re-hosts the immuneACCESS table, in-frame sequences only. Its copies lack some clones; in the studies checked, an unresolved V gene accounts for under half of them, and the cause for the rest is not known. The sample table holds 250,000 to 300,000 clones, of which approximately 81% were seen once. The top ten constitute around 2.9% of the sample. The sample comprised peripheral blood. Receptor source: a woman aged 55-70 years with active or convalescent COVID-19.

This clone has just a few counts. The V call is TRBV18, the J call TRBJ1-5; D might be TRBD1 (6 bases). Trimming took off 2 bases at V and 4 bases at J, with 12 bases between the two ends. CDR1 and CDR2 from the germline V gene are KGHSH and LQKENI. This CDR3 has 15 residues. The CDR3 is CASSPSQGENQPQHF. In nucleotides, the CDR3 is TGTGCCAGCTCACCATCACAGGGAGAGAATCAGCCCCAGCATTTT.

There are a few counts of this clone. This chain joins TRBV12-3 or TRBV12-4 and TRBJ2-3; unclear D gene. This CDR3 is built from 13 residues. Trimming removed 3 bases at V and 7 bases at J, with 11 bases between. CDR3 in amino acids: CASSFGSLYTQYF. The CDR3 coding sequence is TGTGCCAGCAGTTTCGGGTCTCTCTATACGCAGTATTTT.

This chain joins TRBV6-5 and TRBJ1-2; 10 bases align to TRBD1. V trimming: 5 bases; J trimming: 2 bases; junction bases outside the gene matches: 2. In germline, CDR1 is MNHEY, CDR2 SVGAGI. There are 14 residues in the CDR3. CDR3 DNA: TGTGCCAGCAGTAGGACAGGGGGAAACTATGGCTACACCTTC. This encodes CASSRTGGNYGYTF.

V usage is TRBV7-3 and J usage is TRBJ2-3; D not resolved. Germline assignment: CDR1 SGHTA and CDR2 FQGTGA. The CDR3 spans 12 residues. The ends were cut back, 4 bases at V and 4 bases at J, with 6 bases in the middle. CDR3 in amino acids: CASSSLADTQYF. CDR3 bases: TGTGCCAGCAGCTCCCTCGCAGATACGCAGTATTTT.

This chain uses TRBV20-1 with TRBJ2-7; no firm D call. This CDR3 is built from 11 residues. Germline V gives CDR1 DFQATT, CDR2 SNEGSKA (reference sequence). Deletions cut 2 bases from V and 7 bases from J, with 9 bases between. As DNA, the CDR3 is TGCAGTGCTAGATTACCCAGAGAGCAGTACTTC. Residues: CSARLPREQYF.

The chain has TRBV5-4 and TRBJ1-3; no clear D. The CDR3 loop spans 15 amino acids. V was shortened by 0 bases and J by 2 bases, with 9 bases between the two germline ends. CDR1 and CDR2 (germline): SGHNT, YYREEE (reference sequence). CDR3 coding DNA: TGTGCCAGCAGCTTGGGCGGAATGCCTGGAAACACCATATATTTT. Protein product: CASSLGGMPGNTIYF.

The chain uses TRBV19 and TRBJ2-1; 11 bases match TRBD1. Per the germline V gene, CDR1 is LNHDA and CDR2 is SQIVND (reference sequence). The CDR3 loop spans 18 amino acids. J lost 9 bases, V lost 5 bases, and 18 bases had no gene match. The CDR3 reads CASSPRWSGTGGVGEQFF. As DNA, the CDR3 is TGTGCCAGTAGTCCCCGGTGGTCCGGGACAGGGGGTGTCGGTGAGCAGTTCTTC.

J is TRBJ1-3 and V is TRBV24-1, with D unresolved. Germline V CDR1 and CDR2: KGHDR, SFDVKD. The CDR3 runs 15 residues. V lost 7 bases, J lost 0 bases, and 12 bases lay in between. DNA for the CDR3: TGTGCCACCAGGACGCCGGGGAGCTCTGGAAACACCATATATTTT. Its translation: CATRTPGSSGNTIYF.

The rearrangement joins TRBV20-1 to TRBJ1-5; TRBD1 is a possible D gene (6 bases). The CDR3 is 16 residues long. V was clipped by 3 bases and J by 0 bases, with 15 bases between them. The germline CDR1 and CDR2 sequences are DFQATT and SNEGSKA (reference sequence). The CDR3 DNA reads TGCAGTGCTAGTGCGGGGGGGCATTATAGCAATCAGCCCCAGCATTTT. Encoded protein: CSASAGGHYSNQPQHF.

This clone was recorded a few times. The CDR3 coding sequence is TGTGCCAGCAGTCAGGGGTTTAGCGGGCACTCCTACAATGAGCAGTTCTTC. Protein product: CASSQGFSGHSYNEQFF. This chain uses TRBV14 with TRBJ2-1; possible D gene TRBD2, 7 bases. Germline lookup yields CDR1 SGHDN and CDR2 FVKESK. Trimming removed 6 bases at V and 0 bases at J, with 18 bases between. The CDR3 runs to 17 residues.